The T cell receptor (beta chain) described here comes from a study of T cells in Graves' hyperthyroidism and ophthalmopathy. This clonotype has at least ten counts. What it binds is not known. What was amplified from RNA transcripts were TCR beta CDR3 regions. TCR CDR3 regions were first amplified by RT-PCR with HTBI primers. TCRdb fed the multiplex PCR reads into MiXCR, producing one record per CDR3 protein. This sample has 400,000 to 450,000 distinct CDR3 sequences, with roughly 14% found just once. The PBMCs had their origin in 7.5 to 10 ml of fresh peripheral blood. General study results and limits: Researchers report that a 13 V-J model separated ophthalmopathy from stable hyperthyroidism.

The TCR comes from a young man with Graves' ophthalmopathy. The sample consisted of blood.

CDR3 amino acids: CASSLATEAYEQYF. In DNA form, the CDR3 reads TGTGCCAGCAGCTTAGCGACAGAAGCCTACGAGCAGTACTTC. The rearrangement joins TRBV11-2 to TRBJ2-7; D possibly corresponds to TRBD1 (5 bases). This CDR3 has 14 amino acids. Trimming took off 1 base at V and 2 bases at J, with 9 bases between the two ends. The germline V gene has CDR1 SGHAT and CDR2 FQNNGV.